This T cell receptor beta chain was recovered during a study of cytomegalovirus exposure and HLA in healthy donors. Germline assignment: CDR1 MDHEN and CDR2 SYDVKM. This CDR3 comprises 15 residues. Trimming removed 7 bases from V and 3 bases from J; junction bases left unmatched: 10. PCR amplification relied on 60 Vbeta primers (plus 13 Jbeta primers). The repertoire was sequenced with immunoSEQ multiplex PCR; TCRdb's copy has only in-frame clones and lacks some. The sample records about 160,000 clones, 70% to 80% being singletons. A note on this clone: No antigen is known for it.

Findings of the study overall: Whilst most TCR sequences proved rare, a subset of public TCRs occurred across many donors.

This clonotype was sampled from a female donor in good health and CMV-seronegative. The sequenced sample consisted of PBMCs. The rearrangement links TRBV28 to TRBJ2-7, with TRBD2 matching 9 bases. CDR3: CASTLVASGNYEQYF. In nucleotides, the CDR3 is TGTGCCAGCACCCTTGTGGCTAGCGGGAACTACGAGCAGTACTTC.